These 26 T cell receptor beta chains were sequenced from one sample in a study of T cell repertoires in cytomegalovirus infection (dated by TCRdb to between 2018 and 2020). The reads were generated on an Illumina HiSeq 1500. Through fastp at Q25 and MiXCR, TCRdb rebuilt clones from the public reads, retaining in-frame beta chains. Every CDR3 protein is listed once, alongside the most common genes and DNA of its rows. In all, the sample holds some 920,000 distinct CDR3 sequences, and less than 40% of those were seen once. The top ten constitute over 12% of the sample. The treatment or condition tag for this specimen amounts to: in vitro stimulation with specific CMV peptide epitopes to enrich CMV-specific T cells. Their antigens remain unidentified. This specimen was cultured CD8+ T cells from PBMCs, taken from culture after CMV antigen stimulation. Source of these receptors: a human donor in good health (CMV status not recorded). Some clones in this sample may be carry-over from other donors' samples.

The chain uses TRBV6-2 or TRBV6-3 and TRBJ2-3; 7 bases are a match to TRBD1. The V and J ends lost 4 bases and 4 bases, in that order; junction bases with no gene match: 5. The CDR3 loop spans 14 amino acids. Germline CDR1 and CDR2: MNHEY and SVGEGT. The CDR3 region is CASSSSGTADTQYF. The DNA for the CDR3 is TGTGCCAGCAGTTCCTCCGGGACAGCAGATACGCAGTATTTT.

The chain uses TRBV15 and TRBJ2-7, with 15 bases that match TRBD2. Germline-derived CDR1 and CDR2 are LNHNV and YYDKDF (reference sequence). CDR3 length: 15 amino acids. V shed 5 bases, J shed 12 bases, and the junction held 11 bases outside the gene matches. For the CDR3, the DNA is TGTGCCACCAGCTCCTTTCCGGGACTAGCGGGGGGCTGGTACGTC. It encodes CATSSFPGLAGGWYV.

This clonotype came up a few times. CDR3 DNA sequence: TGTGCCAGCAGCTTAGGATCCCAGGGTATACAGACCCAGTACTTC. Translation: CASSLGSQGIQTQYF. The chain employs TRBV7-2 and TRBJ2-5, with a tentative D call TRBD1 (5 bases). CDR1 SGHTA and CDR2 FQGNSA come from the germline V gene. The CDR3 covers 15 residues. V lost 1 base, J lost 6 bases, and 15 bases lay in between.

This chain's CDR3 is CASGAGGGSYNEQFF. For the CDR3, the DNA is TGTGCCAGCGGAGCCGGAGGAGGGTCCTACAATGAGCAGTTCTTC. The chain combines TRBV6-5 with TRBJ2-1, with D possibly being TRBD2 (6 bases). This CDR3 contains 15 residues. The V end was cut by 8 bases, the J end by 1 base, with 15 bases between. Germline V gene lookup returns CDR1 MNHEY and CDR2 SVGAGI.

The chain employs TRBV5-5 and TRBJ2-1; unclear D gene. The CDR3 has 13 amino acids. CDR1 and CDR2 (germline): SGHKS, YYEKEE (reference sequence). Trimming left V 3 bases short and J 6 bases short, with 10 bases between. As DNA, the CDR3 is TGTGCCAGCAGCTCTAACCCCTCCAATGAGCAGTTCTTC. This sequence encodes CASSSNPSNEQFF.

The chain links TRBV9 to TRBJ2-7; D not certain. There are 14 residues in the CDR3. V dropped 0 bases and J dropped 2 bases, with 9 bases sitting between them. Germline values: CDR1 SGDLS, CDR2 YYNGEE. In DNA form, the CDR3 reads TGTGCCAGCAGCGTAGTTCGCAAGACCTACGAGCAGTACTTC. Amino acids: CASSVVRKTYEQYF.

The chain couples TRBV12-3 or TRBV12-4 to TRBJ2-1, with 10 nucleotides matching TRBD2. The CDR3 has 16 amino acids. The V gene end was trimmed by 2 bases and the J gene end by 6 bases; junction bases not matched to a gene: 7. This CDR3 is CASSLSGGANFNEQFF. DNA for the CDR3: TGTGCCAGCAGTTTAAGCGGGGGGGCGAATTTCAATGAGCAGTTCTTC.

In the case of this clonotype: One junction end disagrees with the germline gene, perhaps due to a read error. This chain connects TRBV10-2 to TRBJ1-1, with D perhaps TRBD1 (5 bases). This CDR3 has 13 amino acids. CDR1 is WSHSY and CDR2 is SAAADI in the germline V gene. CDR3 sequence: CASSPGTIGEAFF. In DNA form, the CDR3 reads TGCGCCAGCAGTCCCGGGACGATAGGAGAAGCCTTCTTT.

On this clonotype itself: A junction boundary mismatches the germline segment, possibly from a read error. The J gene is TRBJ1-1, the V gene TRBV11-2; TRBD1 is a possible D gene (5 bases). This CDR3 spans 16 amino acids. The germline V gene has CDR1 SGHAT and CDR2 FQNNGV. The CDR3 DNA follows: TGTGCCGGCAGCCTTTGGTTACGGGGGAGGAACACTGAAGCTTTCTTT. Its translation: CAGSLWLRGRNTEAFF.

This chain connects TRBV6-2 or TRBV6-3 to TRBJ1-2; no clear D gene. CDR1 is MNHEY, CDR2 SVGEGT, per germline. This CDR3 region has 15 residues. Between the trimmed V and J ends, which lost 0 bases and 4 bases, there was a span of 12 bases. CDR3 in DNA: TGTGCCAGCAGTTACTCGATCACAGCCACCTATGGCTACACCTTC. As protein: CASSYSITATYGYTF.

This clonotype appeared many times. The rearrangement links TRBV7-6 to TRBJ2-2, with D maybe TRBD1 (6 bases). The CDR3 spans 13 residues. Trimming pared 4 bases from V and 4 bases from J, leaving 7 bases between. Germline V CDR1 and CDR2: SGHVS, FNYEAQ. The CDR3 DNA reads TGTGCCAGCAGCTACAGGGCCACCGGGGAGCTGTTTTTT. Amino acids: CASSYRATGELFF.

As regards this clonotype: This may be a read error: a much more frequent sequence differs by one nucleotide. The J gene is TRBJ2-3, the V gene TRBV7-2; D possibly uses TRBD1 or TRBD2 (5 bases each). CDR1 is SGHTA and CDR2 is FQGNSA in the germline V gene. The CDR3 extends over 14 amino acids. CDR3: CANSLAMWGDTQYF. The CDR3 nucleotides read TGTGCCAACAGCTTAGCGATGTGGGGGGATACGCAGTATTTT.

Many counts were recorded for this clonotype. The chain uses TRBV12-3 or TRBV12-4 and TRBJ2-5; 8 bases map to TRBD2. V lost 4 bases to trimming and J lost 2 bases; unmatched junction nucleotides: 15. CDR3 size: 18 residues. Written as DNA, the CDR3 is TGTGCCAGCAGTTCAACTCCCACTAGCGGCAGGGAGCAAGAGACCCAGTACTTC. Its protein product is CASSSTPTSGREQETQYF.

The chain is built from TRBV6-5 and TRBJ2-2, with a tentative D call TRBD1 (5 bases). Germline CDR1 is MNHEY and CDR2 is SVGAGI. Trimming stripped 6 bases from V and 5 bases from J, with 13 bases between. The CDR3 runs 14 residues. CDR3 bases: TGTGCCAGCAGGGGCGACAGTCGAACCGGGGAGCTGTTTTTT. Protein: CASRGDSRTGELFF.

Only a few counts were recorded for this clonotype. DNA of the CDR3: TGTGCCAGCAGCTTATCCCTGGACAGCTATCACTACGAGCAGTACTTC. Protein product: CASSLSLDSYHYEQYF. This chain uses TRBV7-8 with TRBJ2-7; D is possibly TRBD1 (6 bases). This CDR3 contains 16 residues. CDR1 SGHVS and CDR2 FQNEAQ come from the germline V gene. V lost 2 bases to trimming and J lost 3 bases, with 17 bases between them.

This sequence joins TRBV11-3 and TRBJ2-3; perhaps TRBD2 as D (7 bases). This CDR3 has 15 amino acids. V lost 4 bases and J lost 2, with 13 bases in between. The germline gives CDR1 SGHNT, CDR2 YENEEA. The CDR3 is CASSWGGGHTDTQYF. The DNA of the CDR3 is TGTGCCAGCAGCTGGGGGGGGGGCCACACAGATACGCAGTATTTT.

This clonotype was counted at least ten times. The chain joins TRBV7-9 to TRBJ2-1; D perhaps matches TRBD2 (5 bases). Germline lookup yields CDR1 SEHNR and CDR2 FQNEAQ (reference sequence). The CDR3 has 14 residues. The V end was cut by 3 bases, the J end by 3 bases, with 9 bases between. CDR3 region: CASSLSSLYNEQFF. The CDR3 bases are TGTGCCAGCAGCTTGTCTAGCCTCTACAATGAGCAGTTCTTC.

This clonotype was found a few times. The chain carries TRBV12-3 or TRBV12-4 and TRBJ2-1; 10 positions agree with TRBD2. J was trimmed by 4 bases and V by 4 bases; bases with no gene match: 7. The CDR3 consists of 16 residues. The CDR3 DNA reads TGTGCCAGCAGTTCTATCTTTAGCGGGGGGTACAATGAGCAGTTCTTC. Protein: CASSSIFSGGYNEQFF.

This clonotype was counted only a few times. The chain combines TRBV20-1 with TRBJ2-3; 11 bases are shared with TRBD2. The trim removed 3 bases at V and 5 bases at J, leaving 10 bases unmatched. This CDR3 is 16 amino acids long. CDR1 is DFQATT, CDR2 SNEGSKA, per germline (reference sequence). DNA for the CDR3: TGCAGTGCTAGCCCCCTAGCGGGGGGAAGTATAGATACGCAGTATTTT. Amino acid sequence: CSASPLAGGSIDTQYF.

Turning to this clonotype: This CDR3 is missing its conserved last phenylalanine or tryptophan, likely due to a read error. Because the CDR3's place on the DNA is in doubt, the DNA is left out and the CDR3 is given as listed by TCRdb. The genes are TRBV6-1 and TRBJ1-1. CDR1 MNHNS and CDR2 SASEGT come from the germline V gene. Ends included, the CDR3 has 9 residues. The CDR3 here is CASSEHRPL.

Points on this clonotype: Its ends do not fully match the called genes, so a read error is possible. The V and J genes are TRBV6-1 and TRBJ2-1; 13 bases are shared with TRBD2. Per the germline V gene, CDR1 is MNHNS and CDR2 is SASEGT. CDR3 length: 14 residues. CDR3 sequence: CASSEGLAGDEQFF. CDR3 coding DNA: TGTGCCAGCAGCGAAGGACTAGCGGGGGATGAGCAGTTCTTC.

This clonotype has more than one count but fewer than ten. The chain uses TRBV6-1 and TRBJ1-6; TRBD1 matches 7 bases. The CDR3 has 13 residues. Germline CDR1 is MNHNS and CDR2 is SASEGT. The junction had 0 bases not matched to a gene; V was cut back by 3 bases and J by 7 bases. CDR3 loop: CASSETGNSPLHF. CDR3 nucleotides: TGTGCCAGCAGTGAGACAGGGAATTCACCCCTCCACTTT.

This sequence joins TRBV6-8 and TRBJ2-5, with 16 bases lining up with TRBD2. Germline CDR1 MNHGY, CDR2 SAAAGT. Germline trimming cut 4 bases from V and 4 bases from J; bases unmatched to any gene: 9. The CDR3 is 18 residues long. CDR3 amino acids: CASSWGGTSGGAGETQYF. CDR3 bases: TGTGCCAGCAGTTGGGGGGGGACTAGCGGGGGGGCCGGAGAGACCCAGTACTTC.

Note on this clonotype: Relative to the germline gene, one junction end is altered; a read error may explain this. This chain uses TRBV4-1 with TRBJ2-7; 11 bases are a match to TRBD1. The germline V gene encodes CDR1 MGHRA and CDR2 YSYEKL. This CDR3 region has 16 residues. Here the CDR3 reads CASSQAGTGGKHEQYF. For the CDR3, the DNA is TGTGCCAGCAGCCAAGCCGGGACAGGGGGTAAACACGAGCAGTACTTC.

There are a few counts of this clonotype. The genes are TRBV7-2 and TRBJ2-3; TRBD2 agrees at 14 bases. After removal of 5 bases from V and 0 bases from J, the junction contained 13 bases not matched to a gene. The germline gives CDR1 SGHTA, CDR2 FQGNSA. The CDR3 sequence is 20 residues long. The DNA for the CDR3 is TGTGCCAGCAGCCTGCTGGGACTAGCGGGGGCGACCACTAGCACAGATACGCAGTATTTT. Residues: CASSLLGLAGATTSTDTQYF.

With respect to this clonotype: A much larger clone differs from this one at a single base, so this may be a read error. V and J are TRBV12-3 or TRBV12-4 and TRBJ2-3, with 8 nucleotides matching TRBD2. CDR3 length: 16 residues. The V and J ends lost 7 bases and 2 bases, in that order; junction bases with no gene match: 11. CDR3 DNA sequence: TGTGCCAGCACCTGGGGTAGCGGGGAGATCACAGATACGCAGTATTTT. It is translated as CASTWGSGEITDTQYF.